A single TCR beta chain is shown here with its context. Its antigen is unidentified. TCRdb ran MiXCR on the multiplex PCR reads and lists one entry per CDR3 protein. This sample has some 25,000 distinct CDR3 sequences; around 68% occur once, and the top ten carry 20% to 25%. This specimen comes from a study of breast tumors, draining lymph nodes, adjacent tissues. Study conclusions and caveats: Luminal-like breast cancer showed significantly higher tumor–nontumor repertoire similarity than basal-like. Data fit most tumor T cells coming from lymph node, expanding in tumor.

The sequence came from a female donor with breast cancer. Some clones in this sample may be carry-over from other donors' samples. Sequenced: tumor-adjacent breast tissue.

The CDR3 spells CASSTLQGVNQPQHF. The CDR3 bases are TGTGCCAGCAGTACGCTTCAGGGGGTAAATCAGCCCCAGCATTTT. The chain links TRBV6-5 to TRBJ1-5; 7 positions agree with TRBD1. The CDR3 length is 15 residues. Germline V CDR1 and CDR2: MNHEY, SVGAGI. The trim removed 5 bases at V and 4 bases at J, leaving 8 bases unmatched.